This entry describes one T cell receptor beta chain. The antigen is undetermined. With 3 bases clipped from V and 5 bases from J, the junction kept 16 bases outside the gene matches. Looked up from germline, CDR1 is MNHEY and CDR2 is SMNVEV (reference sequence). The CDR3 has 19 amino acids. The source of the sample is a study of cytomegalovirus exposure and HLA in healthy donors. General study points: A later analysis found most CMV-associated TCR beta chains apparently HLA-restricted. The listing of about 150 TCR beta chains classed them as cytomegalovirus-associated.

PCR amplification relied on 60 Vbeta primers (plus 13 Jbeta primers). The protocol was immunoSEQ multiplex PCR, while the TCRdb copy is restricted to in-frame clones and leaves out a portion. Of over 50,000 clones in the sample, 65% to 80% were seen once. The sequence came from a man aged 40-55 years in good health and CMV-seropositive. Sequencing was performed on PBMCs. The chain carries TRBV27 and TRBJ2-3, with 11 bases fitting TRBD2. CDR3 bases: TGTGCCAGCAGTTTCTTCGGGGGTAGCGGGGGGGCCCGTGAAGATACGCAGTATTTT. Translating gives CASSFFGGSGGAREDTQYF.